This T cell receptor (beta chain) was observed in a study of T cell responses to AZD1222 COVID-19 vaccine (TCRdb year 2021). Background on the whole study: A total of approximately 250 trial participants underwent TCR sequencing, of whom some 200 had received two doses of AZD1222 and some 25 had received two doses of the MenACWY control vaccine. Trial participants were enrolled by age into 18-55, 56-69 and 70-plus year subgroups, with about 150, 27 and 61 TCR-sequenced participants respectively.

With respect to this clone: What this receptor recognizes is not known. No base-level quality is on record; no much larger clone is a single base apart.

The CDR3 regions of human TCRbeta chains were subjected to immunosequencing. Processing in the source paper ran as follows. TCRs in the repertoires were compared against a reference library of SARS-CoV-2-specific TCRs that had been generated with the MIRA antigen-specificity platform. Breadth was defined as the fraction of unique TCRs that were SARS-CoV-2-associated. Depth was defined as the fraction of total T cells that were SARS-CoV-2-associated. Using the MIRA data, each spike-specific TCR was mapped to the spike region that the TCR reacts to and placed in a CD4 or CD8 class. Log10-transformed breadth and depth values were compared by one-way ANOVA with Sidak's multiple comparisons tests. Here the immuneACCESS table is served through TCRdb, limited to in-frame sequences with V and J called. Missing clones are a known gap in these copies; in checked studies unresolved V genes cover under half, and the rest lacks a known reason. D and trimming come from the DNA, and the V and J calls and clone size come from that table. This sample gives approximately 220,000 clones in total; 85% to 95% of them show up just once. The ten biggest clones cover 1% of the sample.

The CDR3 covers 15 residues, taking in both the cysteine and the phenylalanine. Of all the DNA, just the CDR3 is kept, 45 bases in frame from base 1. The V end loses 1 base and the J end loses 0 bases, and a stretch of 10 bases separates them. Via the germline V gene, CDR1 is MNHNS and CDR2 SASEGT. Points the paper makes about the study in general: Nearly half of unique spike-specific TCRs reportedly recognized epitopes outside regions mutated in the B.1.351 and B.1.1.7 variants. The 56-69-year group was small, and its depth increase did not reach significance, likely because of low power. Only five to seven AZD1222 recipients were SARS-CoV-2 seropositive at baseline, limiting conclusions about previously exposed vaccinees. Because no day 14 peak-response samples were available, the repertoires could be characterized only after the peak T cell response. After two AZD1222 doses, both the breadth and the depth of spike-specific TCRs were significantly higher than at day 0 and than in MenACWY recipients. The vaccine-associated CD4 TCRs covered the entire spike protein, and the dominant responses fell in regions 160-218 and 743-854. Participants were mostly white British and included more females than males, and it was suggested by the authors that clonal diversity may have been underestimated.

Per the publication, the time point label means: baseline before first vaccination. The sample's treatment or condition label is to be understood as: meningococcal conjugate vaccine given as trial control. Vaccinee samples were obtained from the UK trials COV001 and COV002, which included a single-blind randomized controlled phase 2/3 trial of AZD1222 (ChAdOx1 nCoV-19) in healthy adults. For TCRbeta chain sequencing, PBMC samples were collected from trial participants at day 0 and at day 28 after the second dose. The chain is encoded by TRBV6-1 joined to TRBJ2-7, and the D gene may be TRBD1, 6 bases matching. The TCR originated in an adult in good health. The source material was peripheral blood, sampled on day 0 of MenACWY control vaccination. This receptor carries the CDR3 CASSEGTGNSYEQYF. At the DNA level, the sequence is TGTGCCAGCAGTGAAGGTACAGGGAACTCCTACGAGCAGTACTTC.